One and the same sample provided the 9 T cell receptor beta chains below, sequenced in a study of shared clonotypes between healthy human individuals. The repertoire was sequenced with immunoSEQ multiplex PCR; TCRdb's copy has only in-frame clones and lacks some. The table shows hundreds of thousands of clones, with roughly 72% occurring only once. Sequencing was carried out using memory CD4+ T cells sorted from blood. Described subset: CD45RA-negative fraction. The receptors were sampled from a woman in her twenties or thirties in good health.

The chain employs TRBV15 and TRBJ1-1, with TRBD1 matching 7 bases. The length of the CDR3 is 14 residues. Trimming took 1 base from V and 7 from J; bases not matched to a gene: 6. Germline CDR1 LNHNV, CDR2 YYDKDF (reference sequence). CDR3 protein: CATSRGVRDSEAFF. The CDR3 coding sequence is TGTGCCACCAGCAGAGGCGTCCGGGACAGTGAAGCTTTCTTT.

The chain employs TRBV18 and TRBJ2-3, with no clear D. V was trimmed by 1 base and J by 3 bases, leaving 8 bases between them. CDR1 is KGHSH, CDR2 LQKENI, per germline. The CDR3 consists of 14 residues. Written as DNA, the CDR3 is TGTGCCAGCTCACCACAGGGATTGACAGATACGCAGTATTTT. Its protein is CASSPQGLTDTQYF.

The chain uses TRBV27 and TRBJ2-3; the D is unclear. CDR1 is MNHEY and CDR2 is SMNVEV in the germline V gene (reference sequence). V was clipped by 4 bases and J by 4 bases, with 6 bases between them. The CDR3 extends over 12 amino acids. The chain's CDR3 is CASSSKADTQYF. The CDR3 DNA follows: TGTGCCAGCAGTTCCAAGGCAGATACGCAGTATTTT.

CDR3 residues: CSVSGFPGGGEQFF. The CDR3 DNA reads as TGCAGCGTCAGCGGGTTCCCAGGGGGAGGTGAGCAGTTCTTC. The chain carries TRBV29-1 and TRBJ2-1, with D possibly being TRBD1 (7 bases). The CDR3 is 14 amino acids. Trimming removed 6 bases from V and 9 bases from J, with 21 bases in between. CDR1 is SQVTM, CDR2 ANQGSEA, per germline.

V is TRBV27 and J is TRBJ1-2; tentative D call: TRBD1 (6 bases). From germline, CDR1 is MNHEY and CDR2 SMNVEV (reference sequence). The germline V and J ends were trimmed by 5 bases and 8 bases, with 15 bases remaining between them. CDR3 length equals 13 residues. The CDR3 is CASSGGATAGYTF. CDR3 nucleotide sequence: TGTGCCAGCAGTGGGGGGGCCACAGCGGGCTACACCTTC.

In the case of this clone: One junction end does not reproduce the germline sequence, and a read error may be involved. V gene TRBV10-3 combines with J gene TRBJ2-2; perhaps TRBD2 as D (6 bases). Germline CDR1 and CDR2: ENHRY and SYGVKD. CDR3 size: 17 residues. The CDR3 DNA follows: TGTGCCATCAGGATGGGGACTTACAAAGCGAACCCCGGGGAGCTGTTTTTT. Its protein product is CAIRMGTYKANPGELFF.

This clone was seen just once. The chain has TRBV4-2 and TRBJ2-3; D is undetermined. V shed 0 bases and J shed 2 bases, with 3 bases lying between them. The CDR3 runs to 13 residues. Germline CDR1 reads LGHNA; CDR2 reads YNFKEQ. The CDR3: CASSQEFTDTQYF. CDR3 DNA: TGTGCCAGCAGCCAAGAGTTCACAGATACGCAGTATTTT.

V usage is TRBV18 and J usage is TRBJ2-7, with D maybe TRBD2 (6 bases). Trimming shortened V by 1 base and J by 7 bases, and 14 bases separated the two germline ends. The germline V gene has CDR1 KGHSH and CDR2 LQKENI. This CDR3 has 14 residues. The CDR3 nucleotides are TGTGCCAGCTCACCACGTCGGGAGACCTGGGAGCAGTACTTC. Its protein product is CASSPRRETWEQYF.

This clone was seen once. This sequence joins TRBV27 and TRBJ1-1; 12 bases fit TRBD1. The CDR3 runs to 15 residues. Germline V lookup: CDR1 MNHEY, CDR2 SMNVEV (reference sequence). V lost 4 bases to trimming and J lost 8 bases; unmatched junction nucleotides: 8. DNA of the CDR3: TGTGCCAGCAGTTCCTTCTCCGGGACAGGGGGCGAAGCTTTCTTT. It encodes CASSSFSGTGGEAFF.